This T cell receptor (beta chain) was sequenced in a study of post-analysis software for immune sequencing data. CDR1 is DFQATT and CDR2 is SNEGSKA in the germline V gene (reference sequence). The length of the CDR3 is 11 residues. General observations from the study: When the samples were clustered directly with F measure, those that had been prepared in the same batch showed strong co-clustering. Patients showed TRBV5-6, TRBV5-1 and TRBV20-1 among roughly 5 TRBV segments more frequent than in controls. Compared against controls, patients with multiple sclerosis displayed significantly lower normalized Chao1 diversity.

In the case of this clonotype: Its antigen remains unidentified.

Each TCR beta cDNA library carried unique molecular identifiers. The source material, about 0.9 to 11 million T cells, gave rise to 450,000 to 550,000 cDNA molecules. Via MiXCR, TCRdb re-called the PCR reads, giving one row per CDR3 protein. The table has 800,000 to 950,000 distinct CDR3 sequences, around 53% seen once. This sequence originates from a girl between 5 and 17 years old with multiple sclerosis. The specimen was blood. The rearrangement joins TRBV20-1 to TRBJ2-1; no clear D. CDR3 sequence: CSPGRYNEQFF. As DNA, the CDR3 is TGCAGCCCCGGCCGTTACAATGAGCAGTTCTTC.